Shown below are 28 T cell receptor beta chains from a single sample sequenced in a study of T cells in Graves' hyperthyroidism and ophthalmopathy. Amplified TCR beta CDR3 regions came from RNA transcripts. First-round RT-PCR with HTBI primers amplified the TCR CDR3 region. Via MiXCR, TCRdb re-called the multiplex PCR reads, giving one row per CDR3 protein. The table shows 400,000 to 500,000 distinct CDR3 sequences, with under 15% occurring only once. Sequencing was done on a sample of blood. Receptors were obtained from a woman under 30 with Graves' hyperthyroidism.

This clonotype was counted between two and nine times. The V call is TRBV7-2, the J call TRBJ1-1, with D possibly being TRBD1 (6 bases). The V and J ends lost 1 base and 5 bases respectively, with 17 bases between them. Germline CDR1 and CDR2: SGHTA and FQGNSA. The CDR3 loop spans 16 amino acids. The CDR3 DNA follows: TGTGCCAGCAGCTTAGACCCATGGGGGGGCGGGACTGAAGCTTTCTTT. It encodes CASSLDPWGGGTEAFF.

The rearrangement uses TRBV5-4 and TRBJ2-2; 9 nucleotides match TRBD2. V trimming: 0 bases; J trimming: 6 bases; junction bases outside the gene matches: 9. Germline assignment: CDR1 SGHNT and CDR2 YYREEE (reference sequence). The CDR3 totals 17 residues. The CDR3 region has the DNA TGTGCCAGCAGCTTGGGTGTGGCGGGAGGGCCTGCCGGGGAGCTGTTTTTT. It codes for CASSLGVAGGPAGELFF.

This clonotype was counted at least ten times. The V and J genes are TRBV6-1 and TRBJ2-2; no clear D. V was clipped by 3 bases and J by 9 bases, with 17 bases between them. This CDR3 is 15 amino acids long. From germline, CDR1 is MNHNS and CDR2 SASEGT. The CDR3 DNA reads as TGTGCCAGCAGTGAGGGGTTTGGAGAACACCGGGAGCTGTTTTTT. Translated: CASSEGFGEHRELFF.

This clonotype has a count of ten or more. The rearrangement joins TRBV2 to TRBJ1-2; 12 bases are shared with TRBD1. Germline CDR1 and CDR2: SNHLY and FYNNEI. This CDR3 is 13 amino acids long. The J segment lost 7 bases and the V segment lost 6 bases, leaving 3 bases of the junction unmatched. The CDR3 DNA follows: TGTGCCAGCAGGGGACAGGGGGCGGTTGGCTACACCTTC. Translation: CASRGQGAVGYTF. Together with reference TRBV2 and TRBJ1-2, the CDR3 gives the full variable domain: EPEVTQTPSHQVTQMGQEVILRCVPISNHLYFYWYRQILGQKVEFLVSFYNNEISEKSEIFDDQFSVERPDGSNFTLKIRSTKLEDSAMYFCASRGQGAVGYTFGSGTRLTVV.

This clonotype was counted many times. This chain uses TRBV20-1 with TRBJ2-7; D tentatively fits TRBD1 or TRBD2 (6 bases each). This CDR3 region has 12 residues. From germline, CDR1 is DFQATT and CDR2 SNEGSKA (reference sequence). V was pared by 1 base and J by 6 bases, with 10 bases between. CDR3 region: CSARVGGSEQYF. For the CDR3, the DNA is TGCAGTGCTAGAGTGGGGGGCTCCGAGCAGTACTTC.

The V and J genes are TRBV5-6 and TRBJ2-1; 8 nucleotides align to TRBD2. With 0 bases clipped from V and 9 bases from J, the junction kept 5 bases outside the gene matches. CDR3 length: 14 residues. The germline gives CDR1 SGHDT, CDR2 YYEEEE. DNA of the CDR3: TGTGCCAGCAGCTTGGGGGGACTAGAGCCTGAGCAGTTCTTC. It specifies CASSLGGLEPEQFF.

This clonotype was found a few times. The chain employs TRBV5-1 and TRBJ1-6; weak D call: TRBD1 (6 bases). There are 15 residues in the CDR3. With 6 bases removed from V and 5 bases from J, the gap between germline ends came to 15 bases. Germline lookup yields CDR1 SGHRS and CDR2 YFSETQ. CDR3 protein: CASTGLQGHNSPLHF. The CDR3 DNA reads TGCGCCAGCACCGGACTACAGGGACATAATTCACCCCTCCACTTT.

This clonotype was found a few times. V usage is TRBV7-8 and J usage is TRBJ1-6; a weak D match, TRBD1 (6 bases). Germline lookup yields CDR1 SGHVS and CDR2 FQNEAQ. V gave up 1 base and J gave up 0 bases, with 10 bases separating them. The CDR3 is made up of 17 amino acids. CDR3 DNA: TGTGCCAGCAGCTTAGGGGGGCCGAGCTCCTATAATTCACCCCTCCACTTT. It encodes CASSLGGPSSYNSPLHF.

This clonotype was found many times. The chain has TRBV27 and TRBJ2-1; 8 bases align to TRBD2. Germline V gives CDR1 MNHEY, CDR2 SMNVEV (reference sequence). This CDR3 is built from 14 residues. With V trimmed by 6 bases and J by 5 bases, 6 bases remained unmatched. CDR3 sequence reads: CASRLSGRNNEQFF. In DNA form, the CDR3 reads TGTGCCAGCAGGCTCAGCGGGAGAAACAATGAGCAGTTCTTC.

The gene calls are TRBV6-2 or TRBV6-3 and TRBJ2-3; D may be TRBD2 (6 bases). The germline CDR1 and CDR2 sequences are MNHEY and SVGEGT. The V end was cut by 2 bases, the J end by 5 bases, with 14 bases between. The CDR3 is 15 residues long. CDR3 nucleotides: TGTGCCAGCAGTTACGTGCGGGGTTCCGGAGATACGCAGTATTTT. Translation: CASSYVRGSGDTQYF.

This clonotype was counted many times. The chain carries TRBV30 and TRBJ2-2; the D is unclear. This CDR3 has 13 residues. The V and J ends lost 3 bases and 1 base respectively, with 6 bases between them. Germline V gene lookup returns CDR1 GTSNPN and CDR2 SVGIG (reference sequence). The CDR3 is CAWSLQNTGELFF. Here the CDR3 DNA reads TGTGCCTGGAGCCTACAGAACACCGGGGAGCTGTTTTTT.

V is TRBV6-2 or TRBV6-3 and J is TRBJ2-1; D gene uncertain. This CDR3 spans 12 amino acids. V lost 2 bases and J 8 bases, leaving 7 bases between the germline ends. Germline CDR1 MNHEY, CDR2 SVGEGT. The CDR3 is CASSYKVYEQFF. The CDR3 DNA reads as TGTGCCAGCAGTTACAAGGTGTATGAGCAGTTCTTC.

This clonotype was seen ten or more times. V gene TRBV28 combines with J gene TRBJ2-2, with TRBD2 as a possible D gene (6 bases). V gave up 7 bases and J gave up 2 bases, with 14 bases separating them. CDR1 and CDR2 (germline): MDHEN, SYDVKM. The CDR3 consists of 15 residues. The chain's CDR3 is CASKPFGTNTGELFF. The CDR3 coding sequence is TGTGCCAGCAAACCTTTCGGGACTAACACCGGGGAGCTGTTTTTT.

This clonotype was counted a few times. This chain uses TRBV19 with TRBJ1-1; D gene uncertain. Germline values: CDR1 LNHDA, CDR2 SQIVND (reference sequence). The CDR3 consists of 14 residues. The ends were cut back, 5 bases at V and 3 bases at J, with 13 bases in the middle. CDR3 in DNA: TGTGCCAGTAGTGGCCGGGGTCATGACACTGAAGCTTTCTTT. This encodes CASSGRGHDTEAFF. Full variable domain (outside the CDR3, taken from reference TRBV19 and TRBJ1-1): DGGITQSPKYLFRKEGQNVTLSCEQNLNHDAMYWYRQDPGQGLRLIYYSQIVNDFQKGDIAEGYSVSREKKESFPLTVTSAQKNPTAFYLCASSGRGHDTEAFFGQGTRLTVV.

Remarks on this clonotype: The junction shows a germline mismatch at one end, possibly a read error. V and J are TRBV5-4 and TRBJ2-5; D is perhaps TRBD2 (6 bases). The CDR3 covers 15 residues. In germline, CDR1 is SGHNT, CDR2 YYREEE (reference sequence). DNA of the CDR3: TGTGCCAGCAGTTTGGGACTCCAGTACCAAGAGACCCAGTACTTC. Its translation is CASSLGLQYQETQYF.

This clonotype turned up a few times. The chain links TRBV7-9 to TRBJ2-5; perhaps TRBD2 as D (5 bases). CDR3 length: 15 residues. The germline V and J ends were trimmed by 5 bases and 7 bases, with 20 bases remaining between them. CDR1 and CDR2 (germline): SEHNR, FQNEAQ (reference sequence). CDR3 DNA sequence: TGTGCCAGCAGCCCTACGACTAATAGCAAGGGGACCCAGTACTTC. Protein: CASSPTTNSKGTQYF.

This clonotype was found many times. CDR3 in DNA: TGTGCCTGGACGGAGGGCCCAACTAATGAAAAACTGTTTTTT. As protein: CAWTEGPTNEKLFF. V and J are TRBV30 and TRBJ1-4, with no clear D. This CDR3 spans 14 amino acids. Looked up from germline, CDR1 is GTSNPN and CDR2 is SVGIG (reference sequence). Trimming removed 4 bases at V and 0 bases at J, with 9 bases between.

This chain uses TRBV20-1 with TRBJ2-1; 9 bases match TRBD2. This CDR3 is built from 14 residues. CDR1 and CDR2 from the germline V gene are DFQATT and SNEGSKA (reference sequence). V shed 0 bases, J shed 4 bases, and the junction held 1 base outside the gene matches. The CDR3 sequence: CSARDTSGYNEQFF. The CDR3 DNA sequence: TGCAGTGCTAGAGACACTAGCGGGTACAATGAGCAGTTCTTC.

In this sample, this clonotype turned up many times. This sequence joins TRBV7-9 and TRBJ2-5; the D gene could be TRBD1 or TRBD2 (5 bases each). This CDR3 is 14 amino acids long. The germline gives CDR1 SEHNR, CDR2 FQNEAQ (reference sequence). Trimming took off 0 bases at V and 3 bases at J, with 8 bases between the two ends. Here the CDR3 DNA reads TGTGCCAGCAGCTTAGCACGGGGCGAAGAGACCCAGTACTTC. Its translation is CASSLARGEETQYF.

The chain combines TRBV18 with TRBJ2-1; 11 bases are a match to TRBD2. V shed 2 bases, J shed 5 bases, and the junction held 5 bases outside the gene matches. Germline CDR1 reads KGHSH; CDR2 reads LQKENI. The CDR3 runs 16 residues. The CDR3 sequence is CASSPIELAGDNEQFF. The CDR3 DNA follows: TGTGCCAGCTCACCAATAGAACTAGCGGGGGACAATGAGCAGTTCTTC. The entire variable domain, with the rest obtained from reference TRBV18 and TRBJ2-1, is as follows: NAGVMQNPRHLVRRRGQEARLRCSPMKGHSHVYWYRQLPEEGLKFMVYLQKENIIDESGMPKERFSAEFPKEGPSILRIQQVVRGDSAAYFCASSPIELAGDNEQFFGPGTRLTVL.

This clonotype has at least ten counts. Here the CDR3 DNA reads TGTGCAGTCCGGGGACTTGATAATTCACCCCTCCACTTT. Translated, it gives CAVRGLDNSPLHF. This chain joins TRBV11-2 and TRBJ1-6, with a possible D match to TRBD1 (5 bases). The CDR3 extends over 13 amino acids. CDR1 is SGHAT and CDR2 is FQNNGV in the germline V gene.

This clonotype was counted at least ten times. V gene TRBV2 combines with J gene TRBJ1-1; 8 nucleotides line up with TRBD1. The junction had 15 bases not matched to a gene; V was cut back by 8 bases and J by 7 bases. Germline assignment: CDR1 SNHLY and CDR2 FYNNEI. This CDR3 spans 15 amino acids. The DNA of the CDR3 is TGTGCCAGCGAACCGGACAGGGACAGAGACAGTGAAGCTTTCTTT. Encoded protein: CASEPDRDRDSEAFF.

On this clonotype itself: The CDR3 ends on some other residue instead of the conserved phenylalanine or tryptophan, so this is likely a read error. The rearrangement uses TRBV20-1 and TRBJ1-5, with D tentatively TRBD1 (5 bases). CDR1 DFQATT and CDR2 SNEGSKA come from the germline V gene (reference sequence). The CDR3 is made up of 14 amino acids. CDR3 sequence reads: CSTRARESNQPQHL. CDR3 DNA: TGCAGTACTAGAGCCAGGGAAAGCAATCAGCCCCAGCATCTT.

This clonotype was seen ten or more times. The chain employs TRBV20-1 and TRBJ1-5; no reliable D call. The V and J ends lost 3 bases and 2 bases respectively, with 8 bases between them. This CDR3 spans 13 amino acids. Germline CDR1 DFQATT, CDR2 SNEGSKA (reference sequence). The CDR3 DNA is TGCAGTGCTAGGGGGTGGGGCAATCAGCCCCAGCATTTT. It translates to CSARGWGNQPQHF.

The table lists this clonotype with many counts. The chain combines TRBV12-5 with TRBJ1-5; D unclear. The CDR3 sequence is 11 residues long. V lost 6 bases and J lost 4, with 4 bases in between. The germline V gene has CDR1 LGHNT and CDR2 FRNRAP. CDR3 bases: TGTGCTAGTGGCCCAAATCAGCCCCAGCATTTT. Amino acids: CASGPNQPQHF.

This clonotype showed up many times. CDR3 region: CASGRDEQFF. The CDR3 region has the DNA TGTGCCAGCGGGAGGGATGAGCAGTTCTTC. V usage is TRBV11-2 and J usage is TRBJ2-1; the match to TRBD2 covers 7 bases. The CDR3 extends over 10 amino acids. V was clipped by 8 bases and J by 8 bases; unmatched bases: 0. From germline, CDR1 is SGHAT and CDR2 FQNNGV.

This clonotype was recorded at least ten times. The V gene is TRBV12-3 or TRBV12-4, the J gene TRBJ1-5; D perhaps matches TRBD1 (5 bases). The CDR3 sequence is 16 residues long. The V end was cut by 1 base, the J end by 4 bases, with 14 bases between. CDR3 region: CASSLEGQGGNQPQHF. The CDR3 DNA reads TGTGCCAGCAGTTTAGAGGGCCAGGGAGGTAATCAGCCCCAGCATTTT.

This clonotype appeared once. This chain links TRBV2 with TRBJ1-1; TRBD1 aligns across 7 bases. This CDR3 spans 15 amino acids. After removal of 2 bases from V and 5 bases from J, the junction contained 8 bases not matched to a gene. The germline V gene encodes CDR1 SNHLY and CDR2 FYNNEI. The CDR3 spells CASSETTGVGTEAFF. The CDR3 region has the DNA TGTGCCAGCAGTGAAACAACAGGGGTGGGAACTGAAGCTTTCTTT. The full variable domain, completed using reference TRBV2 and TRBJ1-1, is EPEVTQTPSHQVTQMGQEVILRCVPISNHLYFYWYRQILGQKVEFLVSFYNNEISEKSEIFDDQFSVERPDGSNFTLKIRSTKLEDSAMYFCASSETTGVGTEAFFGQGTRLTVV.